This T cell receptor (beta chain) was observed in a study of blood T cells in healthy people across ages. PCR was performed a second time for roughly 7 to 12 cycles using a sample-barcoded 5' primer and a J-beta primer mix. Each CDR3 protein gets one entry after TCRdb re-called the 5' RACE reads with MiXCR. The sample contains about 630,000 distinct CDR3 sequences, roughly 20% of which appear only once. The sample, 9 to 10 milliliters of peripheral blood, was drawn from each donor. In regard to this clonotype: Its antigen is undetermined.

CDR1 is SGHKS and CDR2 is YYEKEE in the germline V gene (reference sequence). The CDR3 is 16 residues long. J gave up 2 bases and V 4 bases, and 5 bases lay outside the gene matches. Study conclusions and caveats: TCR beta diversity correlated strongly with naive T cell percentage.

This chain uses TRBV5-5 with TRBJ1-6; 8 bases are a match to TRBD1. This TCR was sampled from a man between 65 and 80 years old in good health. Sequencing used blood. The CDR3 DNA follows: TGTGCCAGCAGCCGGACAGGGATCACCTATAATTCACCCCTCCACTTT. Translated: CASSRTGITYNSPLHF.